Below are 3 T cell receptor beta chains sequenced from a single sample in a study of T cells in Graves' hyperthyroidism and ophthalmopathy. Authors of the study amplified TCR beta CDR3 regions from RNA transcripts. TCR CDR3 underwent first-round RT-PCR with the HTBI primer set. TCRdb reprocessed the multiplex PCR reads with MiXCR, giving one entry per CDR3 protein. The sample shows hundreds of thousands of distinct CDR3 sequences, approximately 15% of them seen only once. Sequencing was done on a sample of blood. The receptors shown here come from a woman aged 40 to 50 with Graves' ophthalmopathy.

This sequence joins TRBV18 and TRBJ2-3; 9 nucleotides align to TRBD1. The junction had 5 bases not matched to a gene; V was cut back by 3 bases and J by 7 bases. This CDR3 comprises 14 residues. Germline CDR1 is KGHSH and CDR2 is LQKENI. CDR3 coding DNA: TGTGCCAGCTCACCTGAACAGGGGGCACATACGCAGTATTTT. It codes for CASSPEQGAHTQYF.

This clonotype was picked up a small number of times. The chain links TRBV4-1 to TRBJ2-5; D is undetermined. The CDR3 consists of 11 residues. Between the trimmed V and J ends, which lost 5 bases and 7 bases, there was a span of 8 bases. Germline V gene data show CDR1 as MGHRA and CDR2 as YSYEKL. Here the CDR3 DNA reads TGCGCCAGCAGCTCTTTACGGACCCAGTACTTC. This encodes CASSSLRTQYF.

This clonotype has at least ten counts. Here the CDR3 DNA reads TGTGCCAGCAGCTTTTCAGGGTATCCTGAAGCTTTCTTT. Translated: CASSFSGYPEAFF. The rearrangement links TRBV11-2 to TRBJ1-1, with TRBD1 as a possible D gene (5 bases). CDR1 is SGHAT, CDR2 FQNNGV, per germline. V gave up 3 bases and J gave up 6 bases, with 11 bases separating them. This CDR3 has 13 amino acids.